These T cell receptor beta chains were read from a single sample in a study of cytomegalovirus exposure and HLA in healthy donors. The table came from immunoSEQ multiplex PCR; TCRdb's copy has only in-frame clones and leaves some out. The top ten clones hold 16% of a sample with under 130,000 clones, about an eighth of them seen once. Source material: PBMCs. The receptors were gathered from a man aged 35 to 55 in good health and CMV-seropositive. CDR3s include the opening cysteine and the closing phenylalanine or tryptophan.

j_call v_call cdr3_aa
TRBJ1-4 TRBV6-1 CASITSAGRPEKLFF
TRBJ2-6 TRBV7-6 CASSSYSGANVLTF
TRBJ2-2 TRBV7-6 CASSPRQGANTGELFF
TRBJ2-1 TRBV6-5 CASSSGTSGQNEQFF
TRBJ2-5 TRBV6-6 CASSYSGHLQETQYF
TRBJ2-1 TRBV9 CASSVGVSGSSYNEQFF
TRBJ2-2 TRBV5-1 CASNRDRGFTGELFF
TRBJ1-1 TRBV7-2 CASSLRGVVTEAFF
TRBJ2-7 TRBV5-1 CASSSDYEQYF
TRBJ2-3 TRBV5-1 CASSSLERAGGADTQYF
TRBJ1-1 TRBV9 CASSSPRGRRLWNTEAFF
TRBJ2-2 TRBV5-6 CASSLPLAGEAGELFF
TRBJ1-3 TRBV29-1 CSISQGGNTIYF
TRBJ1-1 TRBV7-7 CASSQTANTEAFF
TRBJ2-7 TRBV15 CATSSRPGQGYYEQYF
TRBJ1-5 TRBV5-6 CASSLFTGGNYNQPQHF
TRBJ1-5 TRBV15 CATSRDRGRLQPQHF
TRBJ2-3 TRBV19 CASSPGLAGWGTDTQYF
TRBJ2-2 TRBV7-9 CASSGTSFYTGELFF
TRBJ2-3 TRBV7-8 CASSLAGEGTDTQYF
TRBJ2-1 TRBV5-1 CASSYQGAGNEQFF
TRBJ2-5 TRBV7-8 CASLELAKETQYF
TRBJ2-7 TRBV7-3 CASSPSKAGGRTEQYF
TRBJ1-1 TRBV7-3 CASSPGLNTEAFF
TRBJ2-7 TRBV4-1 CASSLRGLAGGTSYEQYF
TRBJ2-1 TRBV7-7 CASSFRGGNEQFF
TRBJ1-1 TRBV18 CASSPYSGVEAFF
TRBJ1-3 TRBV29-1 CSVEEGGTGGNTIYF
TRBJ1-2 TRBV15 CATSRDSGRYGYTF
TRBJ2-7 TRBV19 CASSIASGSSYEQYF
TRBJ1-2 TRBV7-3 CASSSTGNEYGYTF
TRBJ2-5 TRBV9 CASSPPGGRETQENQYF
TRBJ2-1 TRBV5-1 CASSLMSSENNEQFF
TRBJ1-2 TRBV2 CASSEDRGLNGYTF
TRBJ2-1 TRBV19 CASRRTAGELNEQFF
TRBJ1-2 TRBV10-3 CAISEGQVSTF
TRBJ2-7 TRBV7-9 CASSSGRQGPSYEQYF
TRBJ2-3 TRBV11-3 CASSLGGRADTQYF
TRBJ2-5 TRBV25-1 CASSDPRDRSKNQETQYF
TRBJ2-6 TRBV10-2 CASSESGATGANVLTF
TRBJ1-2 TRBV28 CASSRENYGYTF
TRBJ2-5 TRBV4-3 CASSQYRGGELAAQYF
TRBJ2-5 TRBV10-1 CASSESVSGTQYF
TRBJ1-4 TRBV27 CASSYRATNEKLFF
TRBJ2-3 TRBV19 CASSTRLAGSTDTQYF
TRBJ1-4 TRBV9 CASSVAAGREKLFF
TRBJ2-1 TRBV11-2 CASSLDPLENEQFF
TRBJ2-5 TRBV30 CAWSKKGGSTQYF
TRBJ2-7 TRBV5-1 CASSLRGRSYEQYF
TRBJ2-3 TRBV19 CASGDRRNTDTQYF
TRBJ2-3 TRBV5-1 CASSSGGLAGGATDTQYF